This record looks at one T cell receptor (beta chain) sequence and its context. The data were obtained in a study of T cell responses to AZD1222 COVID-19 vaccine. Sequencing was performed with immunoSEQ multiplex PCR; in TCRdb, only in-frame clones are kept and a portion is missing. The table has about 88,000 clones, roughly nine tenths seen once; the top ten hold around 5%. The V gene's germline CDR1 is DFQATT and CDR2 SNEGSKA (reference sequence). V lost 5 bases, J lost 0 bases, and 4 bases lay in between. CDR3 length equals 11 residues. The sequenced sample was peripheral blood, obtained 28 days after the second AZD1222 dose. The V call is TRBV20-1, the J call TRBJ1-1, with D hard to call. The receptor was derived from an adult who received the AZD1222 COVID-19 vaccine. CDR3: CSAPMNTEAFF. CDR3 DNA: TGCAGTGCTCCCATGAACACTGAAGCTTTCTTT.